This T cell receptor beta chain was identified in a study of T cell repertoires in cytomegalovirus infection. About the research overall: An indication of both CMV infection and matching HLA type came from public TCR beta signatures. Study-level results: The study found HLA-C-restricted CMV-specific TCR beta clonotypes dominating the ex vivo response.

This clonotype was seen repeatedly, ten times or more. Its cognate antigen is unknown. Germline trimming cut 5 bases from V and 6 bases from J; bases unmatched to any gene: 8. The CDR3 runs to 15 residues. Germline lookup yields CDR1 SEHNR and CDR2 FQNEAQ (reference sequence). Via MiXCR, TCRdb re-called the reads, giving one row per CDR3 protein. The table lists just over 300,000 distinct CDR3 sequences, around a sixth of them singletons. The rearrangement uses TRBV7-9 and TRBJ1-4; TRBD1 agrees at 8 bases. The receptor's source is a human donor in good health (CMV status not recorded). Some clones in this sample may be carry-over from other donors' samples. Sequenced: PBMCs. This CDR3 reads CASSARTGLDEKLFF. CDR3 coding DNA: TGTGCCAGCAGCGCCCGGACAGGGTTGGATGAAAAACTGTTTTTT.